This is a list of T cell receptor beta chains from one sample in a study of T cells in Graves' hyperthyroidism and ophthalmopathy. TCRdb independently ran MiXCR on the multiplex PCR reads; one entry per CDR3 protein. The sample yields fewer than 350,000 distinct CDR3 sequences, around a sixth seen once. Material: blood. The source is a woman aged 40-49 years with Graves' ophthalmopathy. CDR3s include the opening cysteine and the closing phenylalanine or tryptophan. A D gene is named only where the DNA matches it firmly. Clone size, where shown, is once, few, many, or a class for clones that have expanded.

J: TRBJ2-7
D: TRBD2
size: many
V: TRBV12-3/TRBV12-4
CDR3: CASTEGLAGKYEQYF
DNA: TGTGCCAGCACCGAAGGACTAGCGGGAAAGTACGAGCAGTACTTC

J: TRBJ2-7
D: TRBD2
size: -
V: TRBV27
CDR3: CASSPISGSSYEQYF
DNA: TGTGCCAGCAGTCCCATAAGCGGGAGCTCCTACGAGCAGTACTTC

J: TRBJ1-5
D: -
size: -
V: TRBV28
CDR3: CASSFRKGSLNQPQHF
DNA: TGTGCCAGCAGTTTTAGGAAGGGCAGCCTCAATCAGCCCCAGCATTTT

J: TRBJ1-2
D: -
size: many
V: TRBV6-1
CDR3: CASSTAGITYGYTF
DNA: TGTGCCAGCAGCACGGCGGGGATTACCTATGGCTACACCTTC

J: TRBJ2-6
D: -
size: many
V: TRBV12-3/TRBV12-4
CDR3: CASSSLRQEFSGANVLTF
DNA: TGTGCCAGCAGTTCGTTGAGACAGGAATTCTCTGGGGCCAACGTCCTGACTTTC

J: TRBJ1-1
D: -
size: many
V: TRBV7-9
CDR3: CASSPPGGLNTEAFF
DNA: TGTGCCAGCAGCCCCCCGGGAGGACTGAACACTGAAGCTTTCTTT

J: TRBJ2-7
D: -
size: many
V: TRBV6-2/TRBV6-3
CDR3: CASTASGEQYF
DNA: TGTGCCAGCACAGCGAGTGGGGAGCAGTACTTC

J: TRBJ1-2
D: TRBD1
size: many
V: TRBV13
CDR3: CASSLDRGSNYGYTF
DNA: TGTGCCAGCAGCTTAGACAGGGGATCGAACTATGGCTACACCTTC

J: TRBJ1-1
D: -
size: many
V: TRBV6-1
CDR3: CASSRDQMNTEAFF
DNA: TGTGCCAGCAGCCGGGATCAGATGAACACTGAAGCTTTCTTT

J: TRBJ2-5
D: TRBD2
size: many
V: TRBV6-2/TRBV6-3
CDR3: CASSYVLSAGARGETQYF
DNA: TGTGCCAGCAGTTACGTTCTATCGGCGGGAGCTAGAGGGGAGACCCAGTACTTC

J: TRBJ2-2
D: -
size: few
V: TRBV11-1
CDR3: CASSPKGRGATGELFF
DNA: TGTGCCAGCAGCCCAAAGGGAAGGGGAGCCACCGGGGAGCTGTTTTTT

J: TRBJ1-2
D: -
size: once
V: TRBV20-1
CDR3: CSARDGRVSTNTF
DNA: TGCAGTGCTAGAGACGGGCGGGTCTCTACGAACACCTTC

J: TRBJ1-1
D: -
size: many
V: TRBV30
CDR3: CAWSNKEEAFF
DNA: TGTGCCTGGAGTAATAAAGAGGAAGCTTTCTTT

J: TRBJ2-7
D: TRBD1
size: many
V: TRBV20-1
CDR3: CSAGQTGEVYEQYF
DNA: TGCAGTGCTGGTCAGACAGGGGAGGTCTACGAGCAGTACTTC

J: TRBJ2-2
D: TRBD2
size: many
V: TRBV10-2
CDR3: CASTTSGRAKTGELFF
DNA: TGCGCCAGCACGACTAGCGGGAGGGCTAAGACCGGGGAGCTGTTTTTT

J: TRBJ1-1
D: -
size: many
V: TRBV10-1
CDR3: CASSSTFGEPFF
DNA: TGCGCCAGCAGTTCGACTTTCGGGGAACCTTTCTTT

J: TRBJ1-6
D: -
size: many
V: TRBV20-1
CDR3: CSASSEDNSSLHF
DNA: TGCAGTGCTAGCTCGGAGGACAATTCATCCCTCCACTTT

J: TRBJ1-5
D: -
size: -
V: TRBV27
CDR3: CASLNREGNQPQHF
DNA: TGTGCCAGCTTGAATCGGGAAGGCAATCAGCCCCAGCATTTT

J: TRBJ2-2
D: -
size: many
V: TRBV11-3
CDR3: CASSLVGPGLNTGELFF
DNA: TGTGCCAGCAGCTTAGTGGGACCGGGACTGAACACCGGGGAGCTGTTTTTT

J: TRBJ2-2
D: -
size: many
V: TRBV20-1
CDR3: CSARPRVGELFF
DNA: TGCAGTGCTAGGCCAAGGGTTGGGGAGCTGTTTTTT

J: TRBJ1-3
D: -
size: many
V: TRBV11-2
CDR3: CASSERYSGNTIYF
DNA: TGTGCCAGCAGTGAGAGGTACTCTGGAAACACCATATATTTT

J: TRBJ2-5
D: TRBD1
size: many
V: TRBV20-1
CDR3: CSARPGTGEETQYF
DNA: TGCAGTGCTAGACCGGGGACAGGGGAAGAGACCCAGTACTTC

J: TRBJ2-4
D: TRBD1
size: few
V: TRBV30
CDR3: CAWSVPRTGRNIQYF
DNA: TGTGCCTGGAGTGTCCCAAGGACAGGGAGGAACATTCAGTACTTC

J: TRBJ1-1
D: -
size: few
V: TRBV11-2
CDR3: CASSLDNSGNTEAFF
DNA: TGTGCCAGCAGCTTAGACAACAGCGGGAACACTGAAGCTTTCTTT

J: TRBJ2-7
D: TRBD1
size: many
V: TRBV5-1
CDR3: CASSSGRTGGDYEQYF
DNA: TGCGCCAGCAGTTCTGGGAGGACAGGGGGTGACTACGAGCAGTACTTC

J: TRBJ1-3
D: TRBD1
size: many
V: TRBV4-1
CDR3: CASSQAGTGSGNTIYF
DNA: TGCGCCAGCAGCCAAGCAGGGACAGGGTCTGGAAACACCATATATTTT

J: TRBJ2-7
D: TRBD2
size: many
V: TRBV7-6
CDR3: CASSKGAGLAGVNYEQYF
DNA: TGTGCCAGCAGCAAAGGTGCGGGACTAGCGGGAGTTAACTACGAGCAGTACTTC

J: TRBJ1-1
D: -
size: -
V: TRBV7-2
CDR3: CASSSITGSPEAFF
DNA: TGTGCCAGCAGCTCGATAACAGGGTCCCCTGAAGCTTTCTTT

J: TRBJ1-1
D: TRBD1
size: many
V: TRBV28
CDR3: CASSRTGFAEAFF
DNA: TGTGCCAGCAGTCGGACAGGGTTCGCTGAAGCTTTCTTT

J: TRBJ1-5
D: -
size: many
V: TRBV15
CDR3: CATSRVDRSNQPQHF
DNA: TGTGCCACCAGCAGAGTAGACAGGTCCAATCAGCCCCAGCATTTT

J: TRBJ2-6
D: -
size: -
V: TRBV6-1
CDR3: CASRVTDSGANVLTF
DNA: TGTGCCAGCAGGGTAACGGACTCTGGGGCCAACGTCCTGACTTTC

J: TRBJ1-3
D: -
size: many
V: TRBV6-5
CDR3: CASTNLGEGNTIYF
DNA: TGTGCCAGCACCAATCTGGGGGAGGGAAACACCATATATTTT

J: TRBJ1-5
D: TRBD1
size: many
V: TRBV28
CDR3: CASGQGAQPQHF
DNA: TGTGCCAGCGGACAGGGGGCCCAGCCCCAGCATTTT

J: TRBJ1-1
D: -
size: many
V: TRBV10-3
CDR3: CATQNKQGNTEAFF
DNA: TGTGCCACGCAAAATAAACAGGGTAACACTGAAGCTTTCTTT

J: TRBJ1-6
D: -
size: many
V: TRBV11-2
CDR3: CASSLERSYNSPLHF
DNA: TGTGCCAGCAGCTTAGAACGGAGCTATAATTCACCCCTCCACTTT

J: TRBJ2-5
D: -
size: many
V: TRBV6-5
CDR3: CASSARGLRETQYF
DNA: TGTGCCAGCAGCGCGAGGGGACTCCGCGAGACCCAGTACTTC

J: TRBJ2-5
D: -
size: -
V: TRBV6-1
CDR3: CASRREVVETQYF
DNA: TGTGCCAGCAGACGCGAAGTGGTGGAGACCCAGTACTTC

J: TRBJ2-7
D: TRBD2
size: -
V: TRBV12-3/TRBV12-4
CDR3: CASRLAGGLSSYEQYF
DNA: TGTGCCAGCAGGTTAGCGGGAGGGCTGAGCTCCTACGAGCAGTACTTC

J: TRBJ2-5
D: TRBD2
size: many
V: TRBV4-1
CDR3: CASSQWTSLPETQYF
DNA: TGCGCCAGCAGCCAATGGACTAGCCTCCCAGAGACCCAGTACTTC

J: TRBJ1-5
D: TRBD1
size: many
V: TRBV20-1
CDR3: CSARRDRGLSNQPQHF
DNA: TGCAGTGCCCGCAGGGACAGGGGGCTGAGCAATCAGCCCCAGCATTTT

J: TRBJ1-1
D: -
size: many
V: TRBV27
CDR3: CASSSWRGAGFTEAFF
DNA: TGTGCCAGCAGTTCCTGGAGAGGGGCCGGATTCACTGAAGCTTTCTTT

J: TRBJ2-2
D: -
size: many
V: TRBV11-2
CDR3: CASSFQAPGELFF
DNA: TGTGCCAGCAGCTTCCAGGCCCCCGGGGAGCTGTTTTTT

J: TRBJ1-6
D: TRBD1
size: once
V: TRBV20-1
CDR3: CSARTGGSYNSPLHF
DNA: TGCAGTGCTAGGACAGGGGGCTCCTATAATTCACCCCTCCACTTT

J: TRBJ1-1
D: -
size: many
V: TRBV2
CDR3: CASSEGGEGNTEAFF
DNA: TGTGCCAGCAGTGAAGGGGGCGAGGGGAACACTGAAGCTTTCTTT

J: TRBJ2-2
D: -
size: many
V: TRBV12-3/TRBV12-4
CDR3: CASSPDYRETGELFF
DNA: TGTGCCAGCAGTCCAGACTACAGGGAAACCGGGGAGCTGTTTTTT

J: TRBJ1-2
D: -
size: many
V: TRBV5-1
CDR3: CASSLDAAQEYGYTF
DNA: TGCGCCAGCAGCTTGGATGCGGCCCAGGAGTATGGCTACACCTTC

J: TRBJ2-7
D: TRBD2
size: -
V: TRBV5-1
CDR3: CASRVGLAGDYEQYF
DNA: TGCGCCAGCAGAGTCGGACTAGCGGGAGATTACGAGCAGTACTTC

J: TRBJ2-7
D: -
size: many
V: TRBV12-3/TRBV12-4
CDR3: CASSPRGIADEQYF
DNA: TGTGCCAGCAGTCCTCGGGGGATTGCGGACGAGCAGTACTTC

J: TRBJ1-4
D: -
size: many
V: TRBV12-3/TRBV12-4
CDR3: CASRGTGRGKLFF
DNA: TGTGCCAGCAGAGGAACAGGGAGAGGAAAACTGTTTTTT

J: TRBJ2-5
D: -
size: many
V: TRBV7-9
CDR3: CASAPRPERGTQYF
DNA: TGTGCCAGCGCCCCTCGCCCGGAGAGGGGGACCCAGTACTTC

J: TRBJ2-5
D: TRBD1
size: -
V: TRBV15
CDR3: CATSPRGGQGPETQYF
DNA: TGTGCCACCAGCCCCCGAGGGGGACAGGGCCCGGAGACCCAGTACTTC

J: TRBJ2-7
D: TRBD2
size: many
V: TRBV13
CDR3: CASSYRTSGKYEQYF
DNA: TGTGCCAGCAGCTACCGGACTAGCGGGAAATACGAGCAGTACTTC

J: TRBJ1-2
D: TRBD1
size: many
V: TRBV15
CDR3: CATSRDRTLGQASYGYTF
DNA: TGTGCCACCAGCAGAGATCGCACCCTTGGACAGGCCTCCTATGGCTACACCTTC

J: TRBJ2-7
D: -
size: many
V: TRBV30
CDR3: CAWSPGSYEQYF
DNA: TGTGCCTGGAGTCCAGGGAGCTACGAGCAGTACTTC

J: TRBJ2-5
D: -
size: many
V: TRBV7-2
CDR3: CASKEGSSGETQYF
DNA: TGTGCCAGCAAGGAAGGGAGTTCTGGGGAGACCCAGTACTTC